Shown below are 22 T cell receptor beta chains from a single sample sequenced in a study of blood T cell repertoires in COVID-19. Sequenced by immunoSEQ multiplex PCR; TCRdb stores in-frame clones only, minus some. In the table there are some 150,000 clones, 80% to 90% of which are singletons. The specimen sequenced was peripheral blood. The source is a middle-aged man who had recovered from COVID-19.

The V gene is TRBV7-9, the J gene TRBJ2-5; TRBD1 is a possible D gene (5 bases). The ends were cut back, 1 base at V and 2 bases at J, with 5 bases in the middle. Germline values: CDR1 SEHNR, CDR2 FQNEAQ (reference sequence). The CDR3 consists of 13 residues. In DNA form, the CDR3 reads TGTGCCAGCAGCTTAGGACAGCAAGAGACCCAGTACTTC. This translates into CASSLGQQETQYF.

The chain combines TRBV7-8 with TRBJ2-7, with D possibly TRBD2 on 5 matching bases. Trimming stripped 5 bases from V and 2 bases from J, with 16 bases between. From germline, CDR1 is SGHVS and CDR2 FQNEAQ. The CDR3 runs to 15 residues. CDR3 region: CASSPSRGSPYEQYF. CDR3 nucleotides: TGTGCCAGCAGCCCCAGCCGGGGTTCTCCCTACGAGCAGTACTTC. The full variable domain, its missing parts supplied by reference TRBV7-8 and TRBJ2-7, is GAGVSQSPRYKVAKRGQDVALRCDPISGHVSLFWYQQALGQGPEFLTYFQNEAQLDKSGLPSDRFFAERPEGSVSTLKIQRTQQEDSAVYLCASSPSRGSPYEQYFGPGTRLTVT.

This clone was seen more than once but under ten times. The CDR3 coding sequence is TGTGCCAGCAGCCCTCCCCGGGGGAGGGACACTGAAGCTTTCTTT. Its protein is CASSPPRGRDTEAFF. The genes are TRBV5-4 and TRBJ1-1, with D possibly matching TRBD1 (5 bases). V was shortened by 4 bases and J by 3 bases, with 16 bases between the two germline ends. Germline CDR1 and CDR2: SGHNT and YYREEE (reference sequence). This CDR3 region has 15 residues.

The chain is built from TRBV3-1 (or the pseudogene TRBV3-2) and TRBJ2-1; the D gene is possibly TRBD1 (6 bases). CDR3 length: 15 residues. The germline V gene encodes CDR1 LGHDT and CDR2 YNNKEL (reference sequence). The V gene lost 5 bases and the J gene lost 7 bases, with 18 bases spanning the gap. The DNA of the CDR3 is TGTGCCAGCAGCAAGACTACAGGGTCACCAAATGAGCAGTTCTTC. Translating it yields CASSKTTGSPNEQFF.

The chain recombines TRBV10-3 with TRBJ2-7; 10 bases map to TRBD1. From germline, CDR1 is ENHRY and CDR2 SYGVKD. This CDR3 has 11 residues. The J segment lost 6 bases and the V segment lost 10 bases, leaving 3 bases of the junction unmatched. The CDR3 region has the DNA TGTGCCACAGGACAGGGGGGCGAGCAGTACTTC. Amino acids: CATGQGGEQYF.

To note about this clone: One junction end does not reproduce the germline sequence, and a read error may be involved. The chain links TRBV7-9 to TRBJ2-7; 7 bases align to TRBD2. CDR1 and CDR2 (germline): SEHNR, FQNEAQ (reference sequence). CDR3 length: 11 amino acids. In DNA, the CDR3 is TGTGCCAGCAGCTCTCCTCACGCCGGGGGGTTC. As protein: CASSSPHAGGF.

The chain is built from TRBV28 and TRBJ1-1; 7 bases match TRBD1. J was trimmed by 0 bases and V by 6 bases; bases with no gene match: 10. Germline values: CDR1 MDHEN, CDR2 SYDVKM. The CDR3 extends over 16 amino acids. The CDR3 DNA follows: TGTGCCAGCAGCCTCGGGACAGAGTACATGAACACTGAAGCTTTCTTT. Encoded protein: CASSLGTEYMNTEAFF.

The CDR3 sequence is CASSLIGTPLHF. CDR3 bases: TGTGCCAGCAGCTTAATCGGGACACCCCTCCACTTT. The chain employs TRBV11-2 and TRBJ1-6; D unclear. Between the trimmed V and J ends, which lost 2 bases and 11 bases, there was a span of 7 bases. The CDR3 totals 12 residues. Germline V gene lookup returns CDR1 SGHAT and CDR2 FQNNGV. The full variable domain, its missing parts supplied by reference TRBV11-2 and TRBJ1-6, is EAGVAQSPRYKIIEKRQSVAFWCNPISGHATLYWYQQILGQGPKLLIQFQNNGVVDDSQLPKDRFSAERLKGVDSTLKIQPAKLEDSAVYLCASSLIGTPLHFGNGTRLTVT.

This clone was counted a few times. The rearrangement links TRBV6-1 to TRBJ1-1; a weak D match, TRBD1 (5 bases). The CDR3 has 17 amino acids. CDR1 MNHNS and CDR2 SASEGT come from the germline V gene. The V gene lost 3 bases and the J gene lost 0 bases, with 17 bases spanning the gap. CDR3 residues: CASSDGGRVHMNTEAFF. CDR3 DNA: TGTGCCAGCAGTGATGGGGGGAGGGTACATATGAACACTGAAGCTTTCTTT.

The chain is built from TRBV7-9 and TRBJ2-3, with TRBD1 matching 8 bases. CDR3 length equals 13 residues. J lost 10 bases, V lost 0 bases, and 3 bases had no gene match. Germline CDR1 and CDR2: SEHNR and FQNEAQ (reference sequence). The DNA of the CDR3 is TGTGCCAGCAGCTTAGCTGGGGGACAGGCGCAGTATTTT. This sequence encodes CASSLAGGQAQYF.

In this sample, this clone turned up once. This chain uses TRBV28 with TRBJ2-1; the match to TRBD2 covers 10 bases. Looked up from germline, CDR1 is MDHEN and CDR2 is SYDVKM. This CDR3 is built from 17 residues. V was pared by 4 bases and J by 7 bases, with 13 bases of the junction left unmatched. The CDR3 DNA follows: TGTGCCAGCAGTTCCCCCGCTAGCGGGAGAACGTTTAATGAGCAGTTCTTC. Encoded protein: CASSSPASGRTFNEQFF. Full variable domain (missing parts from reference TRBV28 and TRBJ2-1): DVKVTQSSRYLVKRTGEKVFLECVQDMDHENMFWYRQDPGLGLRLIYFSYDVKMKEKGDIPEGYSVSREKKERFSLILESASTNQTSMYLCASSSPASGRTFNEQFFGPGTRLTVL.

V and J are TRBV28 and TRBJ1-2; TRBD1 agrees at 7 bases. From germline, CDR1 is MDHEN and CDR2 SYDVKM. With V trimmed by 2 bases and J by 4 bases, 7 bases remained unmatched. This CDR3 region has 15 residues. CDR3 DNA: TGTGCCAGCAGTTTAGGAGGGGGCTCCTTCTATGGCTACACCTTC. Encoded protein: CASSLGGGSFYGYTF.

In nucleotides, the CDR3 is TGTGCCAGCAGCGTAGGGTCTAGCGGGACAAGCCAAGAGACCCAGTACTTC. This gives the protein CASSVGSSGTSQETQYF. This sequence joins TRBV9 and TRBJ2-5; 9 positions match TRBD2. This CDR3 is built from 17 residues. Germline V gene sequence: CDR1 SGDLS, CDR2 YYNGEE. V lost 0 bases and J lost 1; bases outside the gene matches: 7. Filled out from reference TRBV9 and TRBJ2-5, the complete variable domain reads DSGVTQTPKHLITATGQRVTLRCSPRSGDLSVYWYQQSLDQGLQFLIQYYNGEERAKGNILERFSAQQFPDLHSELNLSSLELGDSALYFCASSVGSSGTSQETQYFGPGTRLLVL.

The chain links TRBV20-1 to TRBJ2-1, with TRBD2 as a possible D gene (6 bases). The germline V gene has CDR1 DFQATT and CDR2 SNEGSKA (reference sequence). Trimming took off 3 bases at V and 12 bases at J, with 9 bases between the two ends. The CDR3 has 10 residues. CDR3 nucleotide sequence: TGCAGTGCTAGTAAGGAGGGGCAGTTCTTC. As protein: CSASKEGQFF.

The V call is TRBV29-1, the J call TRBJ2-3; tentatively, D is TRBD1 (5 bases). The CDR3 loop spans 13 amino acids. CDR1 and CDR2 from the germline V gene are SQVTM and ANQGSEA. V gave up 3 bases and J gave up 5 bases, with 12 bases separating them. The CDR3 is CSVDTGAGDTQYF. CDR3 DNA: TGCAGCGTTGACACTGGGGCCGGAGATACGCAGTATTTT.

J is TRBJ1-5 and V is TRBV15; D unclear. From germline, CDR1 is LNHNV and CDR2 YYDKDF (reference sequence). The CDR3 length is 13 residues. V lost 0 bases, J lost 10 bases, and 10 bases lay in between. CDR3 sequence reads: CATSRDEGTPQHF. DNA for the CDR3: TGTGCCACCAGCAGAGATGAGGGTACTCCCCAGCATTTT.

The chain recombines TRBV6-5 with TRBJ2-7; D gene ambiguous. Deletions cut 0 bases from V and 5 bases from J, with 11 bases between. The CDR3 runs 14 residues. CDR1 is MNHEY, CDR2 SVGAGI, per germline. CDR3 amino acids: CASSYSSSADEQYF. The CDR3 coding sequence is TGTGCCAGCAGTTACTCGAGCTCCGCGGACGAGCAGTACTTC.

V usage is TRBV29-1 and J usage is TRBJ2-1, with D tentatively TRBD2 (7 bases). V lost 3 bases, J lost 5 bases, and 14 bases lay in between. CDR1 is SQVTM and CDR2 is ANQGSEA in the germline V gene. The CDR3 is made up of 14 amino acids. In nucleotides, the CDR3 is TGCAGCGTTGACGGGGGGCAGGTTAACAATGAGCAGTTCTTC. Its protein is CSVDGGQVNNEQFF.

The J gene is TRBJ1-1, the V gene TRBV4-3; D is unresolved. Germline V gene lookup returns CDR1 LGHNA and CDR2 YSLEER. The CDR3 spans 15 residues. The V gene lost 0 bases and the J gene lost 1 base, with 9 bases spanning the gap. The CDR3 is CASSQEWHQNTEAFF. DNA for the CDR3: TGCGCCAGCAGCCAAGAATGGCACCAGAACACTGAAGCTTTCTTT.

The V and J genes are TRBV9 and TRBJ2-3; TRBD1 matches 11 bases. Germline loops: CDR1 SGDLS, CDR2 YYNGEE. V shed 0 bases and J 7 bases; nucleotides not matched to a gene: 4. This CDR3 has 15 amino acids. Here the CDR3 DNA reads TGTGCCAGCAGCGTAGTAGGGACAGGGGGAAATACGCAGTATTTT. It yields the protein CASSVVGTGGNTQYF.

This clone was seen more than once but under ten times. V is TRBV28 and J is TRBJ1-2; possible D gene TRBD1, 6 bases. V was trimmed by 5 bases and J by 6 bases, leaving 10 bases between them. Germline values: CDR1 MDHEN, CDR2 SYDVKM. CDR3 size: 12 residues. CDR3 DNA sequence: TGTGCCAGCAGTGGATACAGGGATGGCTACACCTTC. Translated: CASSGYRDGYTF.

The CDR3, as DNA: TGTGCGGCCGCTAGGGCGGGAGGGGGGAATGAGCAGTTCTTC. The encoded protein is CAAARAGGGNEQFF. The chain is built from TRBV7-9 and TRBJ2-1; TRBD2 aligns across 9 bases. The V gene's germline CDR1 is SEHNR and CDR2 FQNEAQ (reference sequence). The CDR3 is 14 amino acids.